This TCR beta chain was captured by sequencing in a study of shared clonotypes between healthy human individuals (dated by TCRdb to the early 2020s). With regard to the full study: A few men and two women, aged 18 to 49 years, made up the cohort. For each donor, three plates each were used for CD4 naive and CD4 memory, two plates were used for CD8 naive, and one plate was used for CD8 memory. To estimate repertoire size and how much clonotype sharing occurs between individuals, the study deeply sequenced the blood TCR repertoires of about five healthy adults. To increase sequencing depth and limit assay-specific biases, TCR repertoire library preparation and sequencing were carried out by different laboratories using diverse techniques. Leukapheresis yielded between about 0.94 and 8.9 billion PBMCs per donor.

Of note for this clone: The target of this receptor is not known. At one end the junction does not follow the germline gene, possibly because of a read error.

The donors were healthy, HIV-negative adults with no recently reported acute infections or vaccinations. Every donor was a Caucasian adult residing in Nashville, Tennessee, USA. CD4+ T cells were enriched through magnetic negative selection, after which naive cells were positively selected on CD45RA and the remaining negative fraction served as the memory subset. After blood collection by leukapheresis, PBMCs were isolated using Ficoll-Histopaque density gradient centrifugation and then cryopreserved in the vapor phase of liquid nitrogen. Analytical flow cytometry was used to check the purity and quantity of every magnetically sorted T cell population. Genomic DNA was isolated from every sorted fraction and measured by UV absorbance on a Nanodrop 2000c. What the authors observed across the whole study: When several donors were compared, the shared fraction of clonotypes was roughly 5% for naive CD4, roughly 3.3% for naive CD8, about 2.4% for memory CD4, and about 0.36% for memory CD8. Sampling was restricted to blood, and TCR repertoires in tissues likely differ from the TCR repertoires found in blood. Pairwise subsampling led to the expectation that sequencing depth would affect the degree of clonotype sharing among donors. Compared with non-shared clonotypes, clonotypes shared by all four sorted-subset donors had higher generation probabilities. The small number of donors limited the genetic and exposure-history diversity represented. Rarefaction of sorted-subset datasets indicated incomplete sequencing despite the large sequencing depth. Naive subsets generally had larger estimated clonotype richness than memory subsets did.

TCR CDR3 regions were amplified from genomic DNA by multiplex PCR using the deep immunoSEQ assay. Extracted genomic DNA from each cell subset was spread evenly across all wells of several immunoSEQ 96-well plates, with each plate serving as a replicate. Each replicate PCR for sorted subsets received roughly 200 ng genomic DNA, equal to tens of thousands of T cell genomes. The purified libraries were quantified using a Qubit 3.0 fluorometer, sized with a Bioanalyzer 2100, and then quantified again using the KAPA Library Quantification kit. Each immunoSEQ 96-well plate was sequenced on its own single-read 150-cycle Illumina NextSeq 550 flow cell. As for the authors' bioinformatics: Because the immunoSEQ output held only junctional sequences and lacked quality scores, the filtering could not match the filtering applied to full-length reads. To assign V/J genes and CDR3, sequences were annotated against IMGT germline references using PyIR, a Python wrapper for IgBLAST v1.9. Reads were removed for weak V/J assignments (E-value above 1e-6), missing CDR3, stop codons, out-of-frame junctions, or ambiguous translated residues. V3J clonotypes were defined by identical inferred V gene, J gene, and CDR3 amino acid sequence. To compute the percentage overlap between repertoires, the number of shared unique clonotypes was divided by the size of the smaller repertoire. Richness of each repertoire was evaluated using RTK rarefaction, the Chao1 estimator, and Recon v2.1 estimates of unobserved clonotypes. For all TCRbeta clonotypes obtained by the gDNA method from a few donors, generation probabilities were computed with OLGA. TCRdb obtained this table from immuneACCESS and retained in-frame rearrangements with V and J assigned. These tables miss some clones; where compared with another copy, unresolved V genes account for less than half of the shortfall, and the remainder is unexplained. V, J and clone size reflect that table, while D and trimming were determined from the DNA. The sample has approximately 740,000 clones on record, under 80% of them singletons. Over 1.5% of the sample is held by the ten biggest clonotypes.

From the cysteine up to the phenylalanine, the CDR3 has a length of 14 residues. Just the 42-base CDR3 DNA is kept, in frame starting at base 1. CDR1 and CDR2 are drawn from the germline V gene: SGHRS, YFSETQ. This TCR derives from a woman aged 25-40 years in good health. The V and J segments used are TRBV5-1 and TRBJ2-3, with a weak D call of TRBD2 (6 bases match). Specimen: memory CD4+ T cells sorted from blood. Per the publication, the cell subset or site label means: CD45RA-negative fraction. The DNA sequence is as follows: TGCGCCAGCAGATTGGGAGGTTTCACAGATACGCAGTATTTT. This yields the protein CASRLGGFTDTQYF.